One sample yielded the 5 T cell receptor beta chains listed below, sequenced in a study of blood T cells in healthy people across ages. Combining a sample-barcoded 5' primer with a J-beta primer mix, a second PCR ran for roughly 7 to 12 cycles. One entry per CDR3 protein results from TCRdb running MiXCR on the 5' RACE reads. The table lists nearly 800,000 distinct CDR3 sequences, just over 55% of them singletons. Sequencing was done on a sample of blood. The receptors derive from a man aged 40-49 years in good health.

The chain carries TRBV12-3 or TRBV12-4 and TRBJ1-5; perhaps TRBD1 as D (5 bases). Trimming removed 8 bases from V and 6 bases from J, with 17 bases in between. This CDR3 region has 14 residues. Here the CDR3 DNA reads TGTGCCAGCCTACTGGGGCTATCAGGTCAGCCCCAGCATTTT. Protein sequence: CASLLGLSGQPQHF.

The chain couples TRBV27 to TRBJ2-3; 9 nucleotides agree with TRBD1. CDR3 length equals 14 residues. Per the germline V gene, CDR1 is MNHEY and CDR2 is SMNVEV (reference sequence). V gave up 10 bases and J gave up 6 bases; unmatched junction bases: 11. The CDR3 DNA is TGTGCCAACACGGACAGGGGTCTCCCTGATACGCAGTATTTT. Translated: CANTDRGLPDTQYF.

This clonotype has only a few counts. V gene TRBV20-1 combines with J gene TRBJ2-3; no firm D call. Trimming cost V 5 bases and J 1 base, with 10 bases left between them. CDR1 is DFQATT, CDR2 SNEGSKA, per germline (reference sequence). This CDR3 has 13 amino acids. For the CDR3, the DNA is TGCAGTGCTCCCTGGGCCCGCACAGATACGCAGTATTTT. Residues: CSAPWARTDTQYF.

The chain employs TRBV28 and TRBJ2-1; no reliable D call. Trimming pared 3 bases from V and 3 bases from J, leaving 9 bases between. This CDR3 spans 14 amino acids. Per germline, CDR1 MDHEN and CDR2 SYDVKM. In DNA, the CDR3 is TGTGCCAGCAGTTTTACCGGCGTCTACAATGAGCAGTTCTTC. Protein sequence: CASSFTGVYNEQFF.

This clonotype has only one observation. The CDR3 is CASSLTSGEKETQYF. The CDR3 DNA reads as TGTGCCAGCAGCTTGACTAGCGGGGAGAAAGAGACCCAGTACTTC. This sequence joins TRBV9 and TRBJ2-5, with 11 bases lining up with TRBD2. V lost 4 bases, J lost 3 bases, and 5 bases stayed unmatched. The CDR3 totals 15 residues. Germline CDR1 reads SGDLS; CDR2 reads YYNGEE. The full variable domain, with the rest looked up from reference TRBV9 and TRBJ2-5, is DSGVTQTPKHLITATGQRVTLRCSPRSGDLSVYWYQQSLDQGLQFLIQYYNGEERAKGNILERFSAQQFPDLHSELNLSSLELGDSALYFCASSLTSGEKETQYFGPGTRLLVL.